The 6 T cell receptor beta chains in this list originate from one sample, sequenced in a study of shared clonotypes between healthy human individuals (dated by TCRdb to the early 2020s). CD8 naive samples were obtained by positive selection for CCR7 among CD45RO-negative cells, yielding a CD45RA+CCR7+ population from which TemRA cells were excluded. The method behind the library was the immunoSEQ multiplex PCR assay. Sourced from immuneACCESS, this table was stored by TCRdb with only in-frame sequences that have V and J called. A share of the clones is absent; for the studies checked, an unresolved V gene accounts for under half, and the remainder has no known explanation. This sample comprises about 2.2 million clones, about 93% of them detected only once. The ten largest clonotypes hold 1.7% of the sample. The sequenced material came from naive CD8+ T cells from PBMCs. Reading the label with the study, this specimen's cell subset or site is: CD45RA+CCR7+. These receptor sequences come from a man aged 18 to 30 in good health. Some clones in this sample may be carry-over from other donors' samples.

This clone was counted a single time. This rearrangement joins TRBV27 to TRBJ2-1, with 11 bases identical to TRBD2. V lost 4 bases and J lost 5; bases outside the gene matches: 4. This CDR3 has 15 amino acids. Germline V gives CDR1 MNHEY, CDR2 SMNVEV (reference sequence). The CDR3: CASSSLAGGHNEQFF. The CDR3 nucleotides read TGTGCCAGCAGTTCGCTAGCGGGAGGACACAATGAGCAGTTCTTC.

The chain couples TRBV5-1 to TRBJ1-2; D is possibly TRBD1 (6 bases). This CDR3 is built from 14 residues. Trimming left V 5 bases short and J 8 bases short, with 19 bases between. CDR1 and CDR2 from the germline V gene are SGHRS and YFSETQ. CDR3 protein: CASRLGRDNQGYTF. CDR3 bases: TGCGCCAGCAGGCTGGGGCGGGACAATCAAGGCTACACCTTC.

V and J are TRBV7-9 and TRBJ2-5, with a weak D call TRBD2 (6 bases). Germline values: CDR1 SEHNR, CDR2 FQNEAQ (reference sequence). Trimming stripped 5 bases from V and 5 bases from J, with 18 bases between. The CDR3 consists of 15 residues. CDR3 amino acids: CASSPGYGAGETQYF. Written as DNA, the CDR3 is TGTGCCAGCAGCCCCGGGTACGGGGCGGGGGAGACCCAGTACTTC.

This sequence joins TRBV5-4 and TRBJ1-3; weak D call: TRBD1 (6 bases). V was pared by 0 bases and J by 2 bases, with 9 bases between. The CDR3 is 15 residues long. Germline lookup yields CDR1 SGHNT and CDR2 YYREEE (reference sequence). CDR3 in amino acids: CASSLVTGTGNTIYF. DNA for the CDR3: TGTGCCAGCAGCTTGGTTACAGGGACTGGAAACACCATATATTTT.

V is TRBV9 and J is TRBJ2-7, with 11 nucleotides matching TRBD2. The CDR3 contains 15 residues. The V gene's germline CDR1 is SGDLS and CDR2 YYNGEE. The J segment lost 6 bases and the V segment lost 3 bases, leaving 8 bases of the junction unmatched. The CDR3 here is CASSAETSGMGEQYF. DNA for the CDR3: TGTGCCAGCAGCGCGGAGACTAGCGGGATGGGCGAGCAGTACTTC. Filled out from reference TRBV9 and TRBJ2-7, the complete variable domain reads DSGVTQTPKHLITATGQRVTLRCSPRSGDLSVYWYQQSLDQGLQFLIQYYNGEERAKGNILERFSAQQFPDLHSELNLSSLELGDSALYFCASSAETSGMGEQYFGPGTRLTVT.

In DNA, the CDR3 is TGTGCCAGCAGCCCCTGGGACCATCGGAGTGGTGAAAAACTGTTTTTT. Protein: CASSPWDHRSGEKLFF. V gene TRBV11-2 combines with J gene TRBJ1-4; D may be TRBD1 (5 bases). The V gene lost 5 bases and the J gene lost 7 bases, with 20 bases spanning the gap. The CDR3 runs to 16 residues. CDR1 SGHAT and CDR2 FQNNGV come from the germline V gene.